A selection of T cell receptor beta chains follows, all from one sample in a study of blood T cell repertoires in COVID-19. Clones were read by immunoSEQ multiplex PCR, and TCRdb kept only the in-frame ones, dropping some. Of tens of thousands of clones detected, approximately 88% appear once; the ten largest clones hold over 5%. Material for sequencing was peripheral blood. These receptors all stem from a man aged 55 to 70 with COVID-19, enrolled during active disease. Both conserved end residues are part of each CDR3. D genes are given only for firm matches. Only part of the rows carry a size: once, few, many, or a class if the clone is expanded.

V gene: TRBV27; J gene: TRBJ1-2; D gene: TRBD1; clone size: -; CDR3 DNA: TGTGCCAGCAGCGGGACAGGAGCGTATGGCTACACCTTC; CDR3 protein: CASSGTGAYGYTF
V gene: TRBV6-5; J gene: TRBJ1-2; D gene: TRBD1; clone size: -; CDR3 DNA: TGTGCCAGCAGTCCTTTGGGACAGGGCTATGGCTACACCTTC; CDR3 protein: CASSPLGQGYGYTF
V gene: TRBV29-1; J gene: TRBJ1-4; D gene: TRBD1; clone size: few; CDR3 DNA: TGCAGCGCTGAATTGACAGGGGGGCCTGAAAAACTGTTTTTT; CDR3 protein: CSAELTGGPEKLFF
V gene: TRBV3-1/TRBV3-2; J gene: TRBJ2-7; D gene: -; clone size: once; CDR3 DNA: TGTGCCAGCAGCCAAGTAGTCCACGAGCAGTACTTC; CDR3 protein: CASSQVVHEQYF
V gene: TRBV5-1; J gene: TRBJ2-7; D gene: -; clone size: -; CDR3 DNA: TGCGCCAGCAGCTACAGACAGGCCTACGAGCAGTACTTC; CDR3 protein: CASSYRQAYEQYF
V gene: TRBV5-1; J gene: TRBJ2-7; D gene: TRBD2; clone size: -; CDR3 DNA: TGCGCCAGCAGCTACGAGACTAGCGGGGACGAGCAGTACTTC; CDR3 protein: CASSYETSGDEQYF
V gene: TRBV4-2; J gene: TRBJ1-2; D gene: TRBD1; clone size: -; CDR3 DNA: TGTGCCAGCAGCCAAGACAGGGGGCGGGACTATGGCTACACCTTC; CDR3 protein: CASSQDRGRDYGYTF
V gene: TRBV27; J gene: TRBJ2-7; D gene: TRBD2; clone size: -; CDR3 DNA: TGTGCCAGCAGTCCAGGACTAGCGGGAGGTTACGAGCAGTACTTC; CDR3 protein: CASSPGLAGGYEQYF
V gene: TRBV7-2; J gene: TRBJ1-1; D gene: -; clone size: -; CDR3 DNA: TGTGCCAGCAGCACCAGCCCCGGGACTGAAGCTTTCTTT; CDR3 protein: CASSTSPGTEAFF
V gene: TRBV18; J gene: TRBJ1-2; D gene: -; clone size: -; CDR3 DNA: TGTGCCAGCTCACCACTTCCGACAGGAGGTGTTATATACTATGGCTACACCTTC; CDR3 protein: CASSPLPTGGVIYYGYTF
V gene: TRBV3-1/TRBV3-2; J gene: TRBJ2-3; D gene: TRBD2; clone size: -; CDR3 DNA: TGTGCCAGCAGCCAATATCGGGAGGGGGATACGCAGTATTTT; CDR3 protein: CASSQYREGDTQYF
V gene: TRBV28; J gene: TRBJ2-7; D gene: -; clone size: -; CDR3 DNA: TGTGCCAGCAGTTCAAGCGGGTCGAGCTCCTACGAGCAGTACTTC; CDR3 protein: CASSSSGSSSYEQYF
V gene: TRBV25-1; J gene: TRBJ1-2; D gene: TRBD1; clone size: -; CDR3 DNA: TGTGCCAGCAGTGAGGGGACAGGGCCCAACTATGGCTACACCTTC; CDR3 protein: CASSEGTGPNYGYTF
V gene: TRBV12-3/TRBV12-4; J gene: TRBJ1-2; D gene: -; clone size: -; CDR3 DNA: TGTGCCAGCAGTCGAGGGGGATATGGCTACACCTTC; CDR3 protein: CASSRGGYGYTF
V gene: TRBV2; J gene: TRBJ1-1; D gene: TRBD1; clone size: -; CDR3 DNA: TGTGCCAGCAGCGGGGACAGATTGAACACTGAAGCTTTCTTT; CDR3 protein: CASSGDRLNTEAFF
V gene: TRBV19; J gene: TRBJ2-3; D gene: TRBD2; clone size: -; CDR3 DNA: TGTGCCAGTAGGTTAGCGGGAAGCACAGATACGCAGTATTTT; CDR3 protein: CASRLAGSTDTQYF
V gene: TRBV7-2; J gene: TRBJ2-1; D gene: -; clone size: -; CDR3 DNA: TGTGCTAGTAGGGGCCCGAGCTCCTACAATGAGCAGTTCTTC; CDR3 protein: CASRGPSSYNEQFF
V gene: TRBV24-1; J gene: TRBJ2-1; D gene: -; clone size: -; CDR3 DNA: TGTGCCACCAGTGATGCCGACAGGAGCTCCTACAATGAGCAGTTCTTC; CDR3 protein: CATSDADRSSYNEQFF
V gene: TRBV5-1; J gene: TRBJ1-5; D gene: -; clone size: -; CDR3 DNA: TGCGCCAGCAGCTTTAAACAGGGTCAGCCCCAGCATTTT; CDR3 protein: CASSFKQGQPQHF
V gene: TRBV4-1; J gene: TRBJ1-3; D gene: TRBD1; clone size: -; CDR3 DNA: TGCGCCAGCAGCCAAGGCAGGGGGCCTGGAAACACCATATATTTT; CDR3 protein: CASSQGRGPGNTIYF